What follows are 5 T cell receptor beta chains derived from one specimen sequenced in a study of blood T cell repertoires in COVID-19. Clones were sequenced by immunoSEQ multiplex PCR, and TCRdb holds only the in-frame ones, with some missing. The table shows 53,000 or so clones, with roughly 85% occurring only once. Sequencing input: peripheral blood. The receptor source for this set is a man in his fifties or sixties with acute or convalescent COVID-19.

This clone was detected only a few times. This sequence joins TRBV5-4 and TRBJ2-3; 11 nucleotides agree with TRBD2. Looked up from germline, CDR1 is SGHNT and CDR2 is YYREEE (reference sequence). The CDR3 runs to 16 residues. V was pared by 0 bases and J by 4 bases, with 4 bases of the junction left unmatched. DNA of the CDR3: TGTGCCAGCAGCTTGGTAGCGGGAGGGAAGTCAGATACGCAGTATTTT. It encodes CASSLVAGGKSDTQYF.

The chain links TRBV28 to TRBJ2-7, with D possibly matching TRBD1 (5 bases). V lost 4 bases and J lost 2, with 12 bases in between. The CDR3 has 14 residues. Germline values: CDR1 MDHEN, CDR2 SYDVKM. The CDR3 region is CASSYPTGTYEQYF. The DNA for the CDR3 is TGTGCCAGCAGTTACCCTACAGGCACCTACGAGCAGTACTTC.

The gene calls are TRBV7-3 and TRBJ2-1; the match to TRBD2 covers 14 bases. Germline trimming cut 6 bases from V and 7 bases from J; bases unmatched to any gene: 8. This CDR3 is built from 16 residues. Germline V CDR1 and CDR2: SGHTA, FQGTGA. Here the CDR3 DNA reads TGTGCCAGCAGTTCATATGGACTAGCGGGAGGTAATGAGCAGTTCTTC. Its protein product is CASSSYGLAGGNEQFF.

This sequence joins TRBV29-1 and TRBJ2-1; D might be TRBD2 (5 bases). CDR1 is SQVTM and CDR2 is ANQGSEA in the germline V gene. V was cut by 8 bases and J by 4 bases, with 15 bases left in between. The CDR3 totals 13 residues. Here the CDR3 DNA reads TGCAGCATAAACCTCGGAGGTTACAATGAGCAGTTCTTC. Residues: CSINLGGYNEQFF.

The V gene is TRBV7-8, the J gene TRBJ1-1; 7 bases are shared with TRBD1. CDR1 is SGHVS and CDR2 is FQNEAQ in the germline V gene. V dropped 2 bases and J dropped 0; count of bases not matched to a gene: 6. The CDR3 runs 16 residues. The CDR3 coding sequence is TGTGCCAGCAGCTTAAGGGACAGCCCCTTGAACACTGAAGCTTTCTTT. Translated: CASSLRDSPLNTEAFF.